Listed below are T cell receptor beta chains from one sample, sequenced in a study of T cell repertoires in cytomegalovirus infection. MiXCR, applied by TCRdb to the reads, yields one record per CDR3 protein. The sample consists of about 740,000 distinct CDR3 sequences, 35% to 45% of them appearing once. The sequenced sample consisted of PBMCs. These receptors came from a human donor in good health (CMV status not recorded). Some clones in this sample may be carry-over from other donors' samples. Both conserved end residues are part of each CDR3. D genes are given only for firm matches. Rows give clone size only sometimes, using once, few, many, or a class for an expanded clone.

D gene	clone size	J gene	V gene	CDR3 protein	CDR3 DNA
-	many	TRBJ1-1	TRBV7-2	CASSLMETNTEAFF	TGTGCCAGCAGCTTGATGGAAACAAACACTGAAGCTTTCTTT
-	-	TRBJ2-3	TRBV10-3	CAITGSNTDTQYF	TGTGCCATCACAGGGTCAAACACAGATACGCAGTATTTT
-	many	TRBJ2-2	TRBV7-9	CASRKGNQGSGELFF	TGTGCCAGCAGGAAGGGAAACCAGGGCTCCGGGGAGCTGTTTTTT
TRBD2	few	TRBJ2-1	TRBV7-4	CASSPLAGGSDNEQFF	TGTGCCAGCAGCCCCTTAGCGGGAGGGTCGGACAATGAGCAGTTCTTC
-	many	TRBJ2-2	TRBV7-6	CASSSRGRNTGELFF	TGTGCCAGCAGCTCGCGGGGGCGAAACACCGGGGAGCTGTTTTTT
-	-	TRBJ1-1	TRBV28	CASSGGRGEAFF	TGTGCCAGCAGTGGGGGCAGGGGTGAAGCTTTCTTT
-	many	TRBJ2-5	TRBV7-2	CASSFIVETQYF	TGTGCCAGCAGCTTTATAGTAGAGACCCAGTACTTC
-	-	TRBJ1-2	TRBV6-6	CASSYSGQPPNYGYTF	TGTGCCAGCAGTTACTCAGGGCAGCCACCTAACTATGGCTACACCTTC
TRBD2	few	TRBJ2-3	TRBV9	CASSDGTSGMTDTQYF	TGTGCCAGCAGCGACGGGACTAGCGGGATGACAGATACGCAGTATTTT
TRBD2	-	TRBJ2-1	TRBV28	CASSLAGEGGNEQFF	TGTGCCAGCAGTTTAGCGGGAGAGGGAGGCAATGAGCAGTTCTTC
TRBD1	-	TRBJ1-1	TRBV19	CASSLSHRGTEAFF	TGTGCCAGTAGTCTAAGCCACAGGGGCACTGAAGCTTTCTTT
-	-	TRBJ1-1	TRBV6-1	CASRERTNTEAFF	TGTGCCAGCAGGGAGAGAACCAACACTGAAGCTTTCTTT
-	few	TRBJ1-5	TRBV6-1	CASSEIRVGQPQHF	TGTGCCAGCAGTGAAATCAGGGTCGGTCAGCCCCAGCATTTT
-	few	TRBJ2-3	TRBV19	CASSPGQLKLTDTQYF	TGTGCCAGTAGTCCCGGACAGCTCAAACTCACAGATACGCAGTATTTT
-	-	TRBJ1-5	TRBV28	CASNQYQPQHF	TGTGCCAGCAATCAGTATCAGCCCCAGCATTTT
-	few	TRBJ1-4	TRBV18	CASSPLTTDIATNEKLFF	TGTGCCAGCTCACCACTTACCACAGACATTGCAACTAATGAAAAACTGTTTTTT
TRBD1	-	TRBJ1-5	TRBV5-1	CASSPGTGHGVDQPQHF	TGCGCCAGCAGCCCAGGGACAGGGCACGGAGTCGATCAGCCCCAGCATTTT
TRBD2	-	TRBJ2-2	TRBV11-2	CASSLVAGDHTGELFF	TGTGCCAGCAGCTTAGTTGCGGGGGACCACACCGGGGAGCTGTTTTTT